This record looks at one T cell receptor beta chain sequence and its context. The repertoire was sequenced with immunoSEQ multiplex PCR; TCRdb's copy has only in-frame clones and lacks some. The sample has around 170,000 clones, under 85% seen once. This entry belongs to a study of blood T cell repertoires in COVID-19. About the research overall: T cells, B-cell-depleted T cells, or PBMCs supplied cDNA or gDNA.

The CDR3 runs 14 residues. CDR1 MGHRA and CDR2 YSYEKL come from the germline V gene. Trimming took off 0 bases at V and 1 base at J, with 6 bases between the two ends. The chain joins TRBV4-1 to TRBJ2-5, with TRBD1 as a possible D gene (5 bases). What was sequenced was peripheral blood. This TCR came from a man in his sixties or seventies who had recovered from COVID-19. The CDR3 reads CASSQDDSQETQYF. CDR3 nucleotide sequence: TGCGCCAGCAGCCAAGACGACAGCCAAGAGACCCAGTACTTC.